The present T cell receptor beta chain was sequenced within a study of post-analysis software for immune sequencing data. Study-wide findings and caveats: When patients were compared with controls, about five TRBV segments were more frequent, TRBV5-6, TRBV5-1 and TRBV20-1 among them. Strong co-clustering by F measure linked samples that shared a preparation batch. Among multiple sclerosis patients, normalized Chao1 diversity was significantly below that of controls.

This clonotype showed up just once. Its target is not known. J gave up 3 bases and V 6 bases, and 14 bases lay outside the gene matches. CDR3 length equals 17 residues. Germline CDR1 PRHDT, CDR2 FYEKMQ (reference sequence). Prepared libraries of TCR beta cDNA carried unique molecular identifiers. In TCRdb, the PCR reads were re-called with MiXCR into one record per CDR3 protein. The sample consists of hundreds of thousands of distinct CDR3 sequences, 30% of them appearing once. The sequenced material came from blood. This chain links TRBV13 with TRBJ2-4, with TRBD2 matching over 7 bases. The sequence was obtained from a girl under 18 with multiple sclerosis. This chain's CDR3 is CASSSAGNPTGKNIQYF. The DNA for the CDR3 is TGTGCCAGCAGTTCAGCGGGGAACCCGACCGGCAAAAACATTCAGTACTTC.